The rows below give T cell receptor beta chains drawn from one sample of a study of early T cells in non-severe SARS-CoV-2 infection. TCRdb itself ran the 5' RACE reads through MiXCR, one entry per CDR3 protein. This sample carries approximately 83,000 distinct CDR3 sequences, about an eighth of them seen once, and the ten largest clones take under 4%. Sequencing used whole blood. All receptors come from an adult who was a healthcare worker with PCR-confirmed SARS-CoV-2 infection or an uninfected control (not recorded which). Both conserved end residues are part of each CDR3. Fields, in order: J gene, V gene, D gene, clone size, CDR3 length, CDR3 DNA, CDR3 protein. D genes are given only for firm matches. Size is stated for part of the rows, as once, few or many counts, or as a class when the clone is expanded.

J: TRBJ1-1
V: TRBV7-9
D: NA
size: NA
length: 12
DNA: TGTGCCAGCAGCTCAACTGACAGGAGAGCTTTCTTT
CDR3: CASSSTDRRAFF

J: TRBJ1-6
V: TRBV20-1
D: TRBD1
size: few
length: 15
DNA: TGCAGTGCTAGAGATTCTTCTACAGGGGTATCACCCCTCCACTTT
CDR3: CSARDSSTGVSPLHF

J: TRBJ1-4
V: TRBV20-1
D: NA
size: NA
length: 18
DNA: TGCAGTGCTAGAGATCGCCTATCTTCGGGGAACCGAAATGAAAAACTGTTTTTT
CDR3: CSARDRLSSGNRNEKLFF

J: TRBJ1-1
V: TRBV20-1
D: TRBD1
size: many
length: 14
DNA: TGCAGTGCTAGAGATCAGGGGGCAATCACGGAAGCTTTCTTT
CDR3: CSARDQGAITEAFF

J: TRBJ2-7
V: TRBV12-3/TRBV12-4
D: TRBD2
size: many
length: 15
DNA: TGTGCCAGCAGTTTAAGGCCGGGGGGGCCTGGGGAGCAGTACTTC
CDR3: CASSLRPGGPGEQYF

J: TRBJ2-7
V: TRBV10-3
D: NA
size: NA
length: 11
DNA: TGTGCCATCAGTGAGTCGCTCGAGCAGTACTTC
CDR3: CAISESLEQYF

J: TRBJ2-5
V: TRBV7-2
D: TRBD1
size: few
length: 16
DNA: TGTGCCAGCAGCTTAGGGCGAGGGGACAGTGGCGAGACCCAGTACTTC
CDR3: CASSLGRGDSGETQYF

J: TRBJ2-1
V: TRBV7-8
D: NA
size: many
length: 17
DNA: TGTGCCAGCAGCTTAGCGCGGCGCCCGAGCTCCTACAATGAGCAGTTCTTC
CDR3: CASSLARRPSSYNEQFF

J: TRBJ2-3
V: TRBV18
D: NA
size: few
length: 15
DNA: TGTGCCAGCTCATGGTGGGACCCGAGCACAGATACGCAGTATTTT
CDR3: CASSWWDPSTDTQYF

J: TRBJ2-7
V: TRBV6-1
D: NA
size: few
length: 11
DNA: TGTGCCAGCAGGGTTACCTACGAGCAGTACTTC
CDR3: CASRVTYEQYF

J: TRBJ1-1
V: TRBV30
D: NA
size: many
length: 12
DNA: TGTGCCTGGAGTGAGACCGCGACTGAAGCTTTCTTT
CDR3: CAWSETATEAFF

J: TRBJ2-7
V: TRBV6-5
D: NA
size: few
length: 13
DNA: TGTGCCAGCAGTGAGTCGGACGGCTACGAGCAGTACTTC
CDR3: CASSESDGYEQYF

J: TRBJ2-3
V: TRBV6-1
D: NA
size: NA
length: 13
DNA: TGTGCCAGCAGTGATACGGGACCCCTCTTACAGTATTTT
CDR3: CASSDTGPLLQYF

J: TRBJ2-2
V: TRBV29-1
D: TRBD1
size: many
length: 17
DNA: TGCAGCGTTGAATCCGCGACGAGGGGGCCCAACACCGGGGAGCTGTTTTTT
CDR3: CSVESATRGPNTGELFF

J: TRBJ1-5
V: TRBV7-9
D: NA
size: NA
length: 13
DNA: TGTGCCAGCAGCCCAGGGAATAATCAGCCCCAGCATTTT
CDR3: CASSPGNNQPQHF

J: TRBJ2-2
V: TRBV2
D: NA
size: many
length: 13
DNA: TGTGCCAGCAGGGGTCTAGCAGACGGGGAGCTGTTTTTT
CDR3: CASRGLADGELFF

J: TRBJ2-3
V: TRBV24-1
D: NA
size: NA
length: 13
DNA: TGTGCCACCACAGGGGATGCCACAGATACGCAGTATTTT
CDR3: CATTGDATDTQYF

J: TRBJ2-1
V: TRBV6-4
D: TRBD2
size: NA
length: 15
DNA: TGTGCCAGCAGCGGGACTAGCGGATGGGTCAATGAGCAGTTCTTC
CDR3: CASSGTSGWVNEQFF

J: TRBJ1-5
V: TRBV5-1
D: NA
size: NA
length: 14
DNA: TGCGCCAGCAGCTTAGGGGGACCCCTTCAGCCCCAGCATTTT
CDR3: CASSLGGPLQPQHF

J: TRBJ2-7
V: TRBV7-6
D: NA
size: few
length: 15
DNA: TGTGCCAGCAGCACATACAAAAATAAGGGGGGAGAGCAGTACTTC
CDR3: CASSTYKNKGGEQYF

J: TRBJ2-5
V: TRBV7-9
D: TRBD2
size: NA
length: 16
DNA: TGTGCCAGCAGCTCTCGACTAGCGGGGGACGGGGAGACCCAGTACTTC
CDR3: CASSSRLAGDGETQYF

J: TRBJ2-3
V: TRBV28
D: NA
size: NA
length: 13
DNA: TGTGCCAGCAGGGCAGAGGGGACAGATACGCAGTATTTT
CDR3: CASRAEGTDTQYF

J: TRBJ1-2
V: TRBV6-5
D: NA
size: few
length: 16
DNA: TGTGCCAGCAGCAAGGCTCCTAAAGGGGGAGGAACCGTCTACACCTTC
CDR3: CASSKAPKGGGTVYTF

J: TRBJ2-5
V: TRBV5-4
D: TRBD2
size: few
length: 15
DNA: TGTGCCAGCAGCTTGCCGACTAGCGGGAAAGAGACCCAGTACTTC
CDR3: CASSLPTSGKETQYF

J: TRBJ2-5
V: TRBV23-1
D: TRBD1
size: many
length: 16
DNA: TGCGCCAGCAGTCATCCGACAGGGATTGTTAGGGAGACCCAGTACTTC
CDR3: CASSHPTGIVRETQYF

J: TRBJ2-1
V: TRBV5-1
D: TRBD1
size: few
length: 16
DNA: TGCGCCAGCAGTTCATATGGACAGGGTGTAAACAATGAGCAGTTCTTC
CDR3: CASSSYGQGVNNEQFF

J: TRBJ2-3
V: TRBV5-5
D: NA
size: once
length: 16
DNA: TGTGCCAGCAGCTTGGTCGTAGCCCGAGGCACAGATACGCAGTATTTT
CDR3: CASSLVVARGTDTQYF

J: TRBJ1-6
V: TRBV12-3/TRBV12-4
D: NA
size: NA
length: 16
DNA: TGTGCCAGCAGTTTTTCGCCAGTTCGCTATAATTCACCCCTCCACTTT
CDR3: CASSFSPVRYNSPLHF

J: TRBJ2-5
V: TRBV7-6
D: TRBD2
size: many
length: 17
DNA: TGTGCCAGCAGCTTAGGTGCGCGTGCTAGCGGGCAAGAGACCCAGTACTTC
CDR3: CASSLGARASGQETQYF

J: TRBJ2-2
V: TRBV12-3/TRBV12-4
D: NA
size: few
length: 15
DNA: TGTGCCAGCAGTTTTTGGGGGGCGCGTACCGGGGAGCTGTTTTTT
CDR3: CASSFWGARTGELFF

J: TRBJ2-6
V: TRBV5-4
D: TRBD2
size: few
length: 19
DNA: TGTGCCAGCAGCTTGGACCTAGCGGGAGGCTTCTCTGGGGCCAACGTCCTGACTTTC
CDR3: CASSLDLAGGFSGANVLTF

J: TRBJ1-5
V: TRBV6-1
D: NA
size: many
length: 12
DNA: TGTGCCAGCAGTTGGACAGATCAGCCCCAGCATTTT
CDR3: CASSWTDQPQHF

J: TRBJ2-4
V: TRBV20-1
D: NA
size: NA
length: 14
DNA: TGCAGTGCTAGCGGCGGGATAGCCAAAAACATTCAGTACTTC
CDR3: CSASGGIAKNIQYF

J: TRBJ2-3
V: TRBV5-4
D: TRBD2
size: NA
length: 14
DNA: TGTGCCAGCAGCTTGCCTAGCGGGGGGGCCCCCCAGTATTTT
CDR3: CASSLPSGGAPQYF

J: TRBJ2-2
V: TRBV3-1
D: NA
size: many
length: 12
DNA: TGTGCCAGCAGCCCGGGGGCCGGGGAGCTGTTTTTT
CDR3: CASSPGAGELFF

J: TRBJ2-1
V: TRBV27
D: NA
size: NA
length: 16
DNA: TGTGCCAGCAGTTTCCCCTGGGAAGGAACCCTGCCTGAGCAGTTCTTC
CDR3: CASSFPWEGTLPEQFF

J: TRBJ2-7
V: TRBV18
D: NA
size: NA
length: 15
DNA: TGTGCCAGCTCCCCGGGTCGGGTTAACTCCTACGAGCAGTACTTC
CDR3: CASSPGRVNSYEQYF